A single sample gave rise to the 13 T cell receptor beta chains below, sequenced in a study of early T cells in non-severe SARS-CoV-2 infection listed by TCRdb under 2021. The library was built by means of 5' RACE. Reads for this sample came from a NextSeq 500. TCRdb's own reprocessing of the public reads used fastp at Q25 and MiXCR and kept productive beta chains. CDR3 protein sequences are deduplicated, and each keeps its most common genes and DNA. Here the sample has some 48,000 distinct CDR3 sequences; approximately 13% occur a single time. The top ten constitute 10% of the sample. Sequenced: whole blood. The receptor source for this set is an adult who was a healthcare worker with PCR-confirmed SARS-CoV-2 infection or an uninfected control (not recorded which).

The CDR3 bases are TGCGCCAGCAGCCAAGGGACCAAGGCCCTCCACTTT. This translates into CASSQGTKALHF. The chain carries TRBV4-1 and TRBJ1-6, with D unclear. The germline V and J ends were trimmed by 1 base and 14 bases, with 9 bases remaining between them. Germline assignment: CDR1 MGHRA and CDR2 YSYEKL. The CDR3 spans 12 residues.

This clonotype came up a few times. CDR3 protein: CASKDHTQETQYF. The CDR3 DNA is TGTGCCAGTAAGGACCATACGCAAGAGACCCAGTACTTC. J is TRBJ2-5 and V is TRBV19; D gene ambiguous. There are 13 residues in the CDR3. CDR1 and CDR2 from the germline V gene are LNHDA and SQIVND (reference sequence). Trimming took 7 bases from V and 2 from J, leaving 11 bases between them.

Many counts were recorded for this clonotype. The chain is built from TRBV2 and TRBJ1-5; possible D gene TRBD1, 5 bases. The V gene lost 7 bases and the J gene lost 0 bases, with 13 bases spanning the gap. The CDR3 is 15 residues long. Germline values: CDR1 SNHLY, CDR2 FYNNEI. CDR3 sequence: CASTPGLLSNQPQHF. The CDR3 DNA reads as TGTGCCAGCACCCCGGGGCTACTTAGCAATCAGCCCCAGCATTTT.

This clonotype turned up a few times. The chain has TRBV5-1 and TRBJ2-2; no reliable D call. Germline V gene lookup returns CDR1 SGHRS and CDR2 YFSETQ. V was pared by 0 bases and J by 6 bases, with 15 bases between. This CDR3 is 16 amino acids long. The CDR3 is CASSLVGMISAGELFF. CDR3 nucleotide sequence: TGCGCCAGCAGCTTGGTTGGGATGATATCGGCCGGGGAGCTGTTTTTT.

This chain uses TRBV5-4 with TRBJ2-5; tentatively, D is TRBD1 or TRBD2 (6 bases each). Between the trimmed V and J ends, which lost 0 bases and 1 base, there was a span of 7 bases. CDR1 and CDR2 from the germline V gene are SGHNT and YYREEE (reference sequence). The CDR3 contains 14 residues. This CDR3 is CASSLAGAQETQYF. CDR3 bases: TGTGCCAGCAGCTTGGCGGGGGCCCAAGAGACCCAGTACTTC. The full variable domain, completed using reference TRBV5-4 and TRBJ2-5, is ETGVTQSPTHLIKTRGQQVTLRCSSQSGHNTVSWYQQALGQGPQFIFQYYREEENGRGNFPPRFSGLQFPNYSSELNVNALELDDSALYLCASSLAGAQETQYFGPGTRLLVL.

The count of this clonotype is one. A read error is possible here, since a much larger clone lies one base away. The gene calls are TRBV6-1 and TRBJ2-1; 8 bases are shared with TRBD1. There are 17 residues in the CDR3. CDR1 is MNHNS and CDR2 is SASEGT in the germline V gene. The ends lost 1 base at V and 3 bases at J; junction bases unmatched: 8. CDR3 in DNA: TGTGCCAGCAGTGAAGTATGGACAGGGACGAACTACAATGAGCAGTTCTTC. Protein sequence: CASSEVWTGTNYNEQFF.

The gene calls are TRBV4-1 and TRBJ1-1; possibly TRBD1 for D (5 bases). Germline V gene sequence: CDR1 MGHRA, CDR2 YSYEKL. This CDR3 comprises 12 residues. V was shortened by 3 bases and J by 5 bases, with 7 bases between the two germline ends. The CDR3, as DNA: TGCGCCAGCAGCCACCCAGGGACTGAAGCTTTCTTT. Protein product: CASSHPGTEAFF.

This clonotype was counted at least ten times. The chain couples TRBV20-1 to TRBJ1-5; no clear D gene. The CDR3 runs to 10 residues. With 6 bases removed from V and 7 bases from J, the gap between germline ends came to 7 bases. Per the germline V gene, CDR1 is DFQATT and CDR2 is SNEGSKA (reference sequence). The CDR3 region is CSAGPQPQHF. The CDR3 region has the DNA TGCAGTGCAGGTCCCCAGCCCCAGCATTTT.

The table lists this clonotype with a few counts. V is TRBV5-1 and J is TRBJ1-1; no definite D call. This CDR3 has 14 residues. Deletions cut 0 bases from V and 0 bases from J, with 6 bases between. Per germline, CDR1 SGHRS and CDR2 YFSETQ. This CDR3 is CASSLGGLNTEAFF. The DNA of the CDR3 is TGCGCCAGCAGCTTGGGCGGTCTGAACACTGAAGCTTTCTTT.

The chain uses TRBV19 and TRBJ1-5; 7 bases are a match to TRBD1. Trimming cost V 3 bases and J 2 bases; bases outside gene matches: 1. CDR1 and CDR2 from the germline V gene are LNHDA and SQIVND (reference sequence). The CDR3 consists of 14 residues. The CDR3 region is CASSIGTGNQPQHF. The CDR3 DNA is TGTGCCAGTAGTATCGGGACAGGCAATCAGCCCCAGCATTTT.

This clonotype was counted many times. The rearrangement joins TRBV7-2 to TRBJ2-7, with 9 bases matching TRBD1. J was trimmed by 4 bases and V by 1 base; bases with no gene match: 5. This CDR3 has 15 amino acids. CDR1 is SGHTA and CDR2 is FQGNSA in the germline V gene. The CDR3 region has the DNA TGTGCCAGCAGCTTAGGACAGGGGGGGATTTACGAGCAGTACTTC. Translating gives CASSLGQGGIYEQYF.

Ten or more counts support this clonotype. This chain uses TRBV7-8 with TRBJ1-1; D gene ambiguous. CDR1 and CDR2 (germline): SGHVS, FQNEAQ. The length of the CDR3 is 14 residues. The V and J ends lost 5 bases and 0 bases respectively, with 10 bases between them. The CDR3 DNA sequence: TGTGCCAGCAGCACGACTAGGATGAACACTGAAGCTTTCTTT. Its translation is CASSTTRMNTEAFF. Filled out from reference TRBV7-8 and TRBJ1-1, the complete variable domain reads GAGVSQSPRYKVAKRGQDVALRCDPISGHVSLFWYQQALGQGPEFLTYFQNEAQLDKSGLPSDRFFAERPEGSVSTLKIQRTQQEDSAVYLCASSTTRMNTEAFFGQGTRLTVV.

This clonotype appeared many times. The V call is TRBV15, the J call TRBJ1-3, with D possibly matching TRBD1 (5 bases). The length of the CDR3 is 20 residues. The germline V gene has CDR1 LNHNV and CDR2 YYDKDF (reference sequence). Trimming shortened V by 3 bases and J by 0 bases, and 24 bases separated the two germline ends. CDR3 protein: CATSSPPGQIPLRSGNTIYF. In DNA form, the CDR3 reads TGTGCCACCAGCAGTCCCCCGGGGCAGATACCCCTTCGCTCTGGAAACACCATATATTTT.